This T cell receptor beta chain was observed in a study of CD8+CD57+ T cells in acquired aplastic anemia. Study background: Sorted CD4+ and CD8+ cells yielded about 3.1 ug of DNA on average.

V lost 2 bases and J lost 4, with 12 bases in between. Germline V gene lookup returns CDR1 SEHNR and CDR2 FQNEAQ (reference sequence). The CDR3 length is 15 residues. Findings and caveats of the study: Patients and controls had CD8+ Simpson's diversity values that were not significantly distinct. Patients and controls had in common twenty-nine CD8+ CDR3 sequences.

This clonotype has only a few counts. Antigen: not known. Genomic DNA, serving as template, underwent TCR beta VDJ and CDR3 profiling. MiXCR was run by TCRdb on the reads, yielding one entry per CDR3 protein. The sample carries approximately 180,000 distinct CDR3 sequences, about half recorded once. By flow cytometry, patients selected for sequencing had shown an expansion of CD8+CD57+ cells. Blood came from patients not yet given any therapy. Sequencing used sorted CD4+, CD8+, or CD8+CD57+ T cells (not recorded which) from PBMCs. The rearrangement uses TRBV7-9 and TRBJ1-5, with D unresolved. This TCR was recovered from a human donor with aplastic anemia. CDR3 amino acids: CASSLSEQPNQPQHF. CDR3 sequence (DNA): TGTGCCAGCAGCTTATCGGAACAGCCTAATCAGCCCCAGCATTTT.